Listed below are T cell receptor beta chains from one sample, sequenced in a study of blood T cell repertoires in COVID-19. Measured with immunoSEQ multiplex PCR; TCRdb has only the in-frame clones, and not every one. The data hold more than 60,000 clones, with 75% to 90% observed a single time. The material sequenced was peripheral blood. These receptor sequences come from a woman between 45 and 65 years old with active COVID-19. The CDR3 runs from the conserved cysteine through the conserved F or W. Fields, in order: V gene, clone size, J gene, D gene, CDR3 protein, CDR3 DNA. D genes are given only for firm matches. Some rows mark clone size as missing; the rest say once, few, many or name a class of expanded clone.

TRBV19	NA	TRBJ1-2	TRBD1	CASLGGVYGYTF	TGTGCCAGCCTAGGGGGCGTCTATGGCTACACCTTC
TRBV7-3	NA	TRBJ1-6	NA	CASSSDGWQAYNSPLHF	TGTGCCAGCAGCTCTGACGGTTGGCAGGCCTATAATTCACCCCTCCACTTT
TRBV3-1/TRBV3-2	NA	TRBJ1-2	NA	CASSQPGSSYGYTF	TGTGCCAGCAGCCAACCTGGCAGTTCCTATGGCTACACCTTC
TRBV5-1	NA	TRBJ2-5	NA	CASSLATGLSQPKQETQYF	TGCGCCAGCAGCTTGGCTACTGGACTTTCCCAACCTAAACAAGAGACCCAGTACTTC
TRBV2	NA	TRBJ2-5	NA	CASTQMASQETQYF	TGTGCCAGCACCCAGATGGCCTCCCAAGAGACCCAGTACTTC
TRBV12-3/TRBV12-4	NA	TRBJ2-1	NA	CASSETYNEQFF	TGTGCCAGCAGTGAGACTTACAATGAGCAGTTCTTC
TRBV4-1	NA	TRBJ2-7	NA	CASSQIRTGRDSYEQYF	TGCGCCAGCAGCCAGATACGCACGGGGCGGGACTCCTACGAGCAGTACTTC
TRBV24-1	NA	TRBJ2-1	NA	CATSDFSAEQFF	TGTGCCACCAGTGATTTCAGCGCTGAGCAGTTCTTC
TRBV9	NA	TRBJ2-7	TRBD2	CASSAGLAATYEQYF	TGTGCCAGCAGCGCCGGACTAGCGGCCACCTACGAGCAGTACTTC
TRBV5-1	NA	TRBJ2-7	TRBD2	CASSWPWTSGTYEQYF	TGCGCCAGCAGCTGGCCTTGGACTAGCGGGACCTACGAGCAGTACTTC
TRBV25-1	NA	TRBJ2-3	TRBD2	CASRTSGGGPDTQYF	TGTGCCAGCAGGACTAGCGGAGGGGGCCCAGATACGCAGTATTTT
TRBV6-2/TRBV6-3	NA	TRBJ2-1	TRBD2	CASSLAEIDEQFF	TGTGCCAGCAGTCTAGCGGAGATAGATGAGCAGTTCTTC
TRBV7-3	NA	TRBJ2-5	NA	CASSFSWRGLYQETQYF	TGTGCCAGCAGCTTTTCTTGGCGCGGGCTGTACCAAGAGACCCAGTACTTC
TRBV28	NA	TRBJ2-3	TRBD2	CASSPRGGTVSDTQYF	TGTGCCAGCAGCCCTCGGGGGGGCACTGTTTCAGATACGCAGTATTTT
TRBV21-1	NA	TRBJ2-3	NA	CASSLYRDRGTDTQYF	TGTGCCAGCAGCCTCTACCGGGACAGAGGAACAGATACGCAGTATTTT
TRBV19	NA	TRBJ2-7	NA	CASSTRLVHSLEQYF	TGTGCCAGTAGTACCCGACTAGTCCATTCCCTCGAGCAGTACTTC
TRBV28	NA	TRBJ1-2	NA	CASSLVGRDGYTF	TGTGCCAGCAGTTTAGTGGGGCGTGATGGCTACACCTTC
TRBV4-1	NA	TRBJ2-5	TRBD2	CASSQGASGGKPQETQYF	TGCGCCAGCAGCCAAGGGGCTAGCGGGGGGAAACCTCAAGAGACCCAGTACTTC
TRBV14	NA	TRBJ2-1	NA	CASSVPQGSYNEQFF	TGTGCCAGCAGCGTACCCCAGGGTTCCTACAATGAGCAGTTCTTC
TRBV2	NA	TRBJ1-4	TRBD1	CASSRTGVGEKLFF	TGTGCCAGCAGTAGGACAGGGGTGGGTGAAAAACTGTTTTTT
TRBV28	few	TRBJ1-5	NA	CASSPQEGLGNQPQHF	TGTGCCAGCAGTCCTCAGGAGGGGTTAGGCAATCAGCCCCAGCATTTT
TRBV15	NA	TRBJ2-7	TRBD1	CATSSNRDRGNSYEQYF	TGTGCCACCAGCAGTAACAGGGACAGGGGAAACTCCTACGAGCAGTACTTC
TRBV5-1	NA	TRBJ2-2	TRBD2	CASSLDTSGGTGELFF	TGCGCCAGCAGCTTGGACACTAGCGGGGGCACCGGGGAGCTGTTTTTT
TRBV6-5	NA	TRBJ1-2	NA	CASRATVNYGYTF	TGTGCCAGCAGGGCGACAGTTAACTATGGCTACACCTTC
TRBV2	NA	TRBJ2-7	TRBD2	CASSGGWGLSYEQYF	TGTGCCAGCAGCGGGGGGTGGGGACTGTCCTACGAGCAGTACTTC
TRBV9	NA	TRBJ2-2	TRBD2	CASSVEAGGTGELFF	TGTGCCAGCAGCGTAGAGGCGGGAGGAACCGGGGAGCTGTTTTTT
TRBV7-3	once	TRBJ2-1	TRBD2	CASSADGGLAGAYNEQFF	TGTGCCAGCAGCGCAGACGGAGGACTAGCGGGAGCCTACAATGAGCAGTTCTTC
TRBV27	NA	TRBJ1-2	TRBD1	CASRRQGYDYGYTF	TGTGCCAGCAGGAGACAGGGGTATGACTATGGCTACACCTTC
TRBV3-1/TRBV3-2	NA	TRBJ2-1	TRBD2	CASSQPGGGVGEQFF	TGTGCCAGCAGCCAACCGGGGGGGGGTGTTGGTGAGCAGTTCTTC
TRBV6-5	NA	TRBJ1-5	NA	CASNSRDGGTQPQHF	TGTGCCAGCAATTCTAGGGACGGGGGAACTCAGCCCCAGCATTTT
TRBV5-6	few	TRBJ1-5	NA	CASSSQGFSNQPQHF	TGTGCCAGCAGCTCCCAGGGTTTCAGCAATCAGCCCCAGCATTTT
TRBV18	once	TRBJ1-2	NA	CASSPDSINYGYTF	TGTGCCAGCTCACCTGACAGTATTAACTATGGCTACACCTTC
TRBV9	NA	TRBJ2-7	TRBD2	CASSLRESPYEQYF	TGTGCCAGCAGCTTGCGGGAGTCCCCCTACGAGCAGTACTTC
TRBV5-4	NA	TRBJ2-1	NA	CASSQAGLDNEQFF	TGTGCCAGCAGCCAAGCTGGGCTCGACAATGAGCAGTTCTTC
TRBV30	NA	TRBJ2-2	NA	CAWSSPDRSYTGELFF	TGTGCCTGGAGTTCTCCCGACAGGTCCTACACCGGGGAGCTGTTTTTT
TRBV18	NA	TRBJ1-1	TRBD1	CASSLGQMNTEAFF	TGTGCCAGCTCCCTGGGACAGATGAACACTGAAGCTTTCTTT
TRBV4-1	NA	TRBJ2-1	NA	CASSQDPLSSSGQFF	TGCGCCAGCAGCCAAGATCCCCTGAGTTCATCGGGGCAGTTCTTC
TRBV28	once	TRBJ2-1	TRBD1	CASSSAGGAYNEQFF	TGTGCCAGCAGTTCCGCAGGGGGAGCCTACAATGAGCAGTTCTTC
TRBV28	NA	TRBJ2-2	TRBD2	CASLAGNTGELFF	TGTGCCAGCTTAGCGGGCAACACCGGGGAGCTGTTTTTT
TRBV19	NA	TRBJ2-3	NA	CASSYRGSTDTQYF	TGTGCCAGTAGTTATCGAGGCTCCACAGATACGCAGTATTTT
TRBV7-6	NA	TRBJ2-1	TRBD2	CASSWGLARDEQFF	TGTGCCAGCAGCTGGGGACTAGCCAGAGATGAGCAGTTCTTC
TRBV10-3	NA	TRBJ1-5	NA	CAISESRGSNQPQHF	TGTGCCATCAGTGAGTCCCGGGGATCCAATCAGCCCCAGCATTTT
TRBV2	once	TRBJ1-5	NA	CASTGRGRAQHF	TGTGCCAGCACTGGACGGGGGAGGGCCCAGCATTTT
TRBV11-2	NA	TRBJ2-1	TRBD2	CASSPTGLAFPQFF	TGTGCCAGCAGCCCAACCGGACTAGCTTTTCCTCAGTTCTTC
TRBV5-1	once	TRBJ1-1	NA	CASSSMSRDKNTEAFF	TGCGCCAGCAGCTCGATGTCCCGGGACAAGAACACTGAAGCTTTCTTT
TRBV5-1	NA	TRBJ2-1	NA	CASSLMASSSYNEQFF	TGCGCCAGCAGCTTAATGGCTTCTAGCTCCTACAATGAGCAGTTCTTC
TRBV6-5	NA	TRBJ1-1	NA	CASIAGRGFTEAFF	TGTGCCAGCATCGCTGGACGGGGGTTCACTGAAGCTTTCTTT
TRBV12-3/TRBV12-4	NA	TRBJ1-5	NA	CASRSGPDQPQHF	TGTGCCAGCAGATCTGGGCCCGATCAGCCCCAGCATTTT
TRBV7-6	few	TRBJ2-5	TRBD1	CASSSGTGYDQETQYF	TGTGCCAGCAGCTCCGGGACAGGGTACGACCAAGAGACCCAGTACTTC
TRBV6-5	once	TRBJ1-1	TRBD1	CASSYGTGGRGTEAFF	TGTGCCAGCAGTTACGGGACAGGGGGCAGGGGCACTGAAGCTTTCTTT
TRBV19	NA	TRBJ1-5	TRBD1	CASSIRGRFQPQHF	TGTGCCAGTAGTATCAGGGGGCGCTTCCAGCCCCAGCATTTT
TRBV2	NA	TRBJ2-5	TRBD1	CASSEDRGVGETQYF	TGTGCCAGCAGCGAAGACAGGGGGGTTGGGGAGACCCAGTACTTC
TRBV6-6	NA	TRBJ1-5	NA	CASSYGRGGGNQPQHF	TGTGCCAGCAGTTATGGGCGAGGAGGGGGCAATCAGCCCCAGCATTTT
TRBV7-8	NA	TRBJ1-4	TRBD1	CASSPTGTGAFATNEKLFF	TGTGCCAGCAGCCCTACCGGGACAGGGGCCTTCGCAACTAATGAAAAACTGTTTTTT
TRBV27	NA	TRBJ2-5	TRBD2	CASSLNGRPRETQYF	TGTGCCAGCAGTTTAAACGGGAGGCCGCGAGAGACCCAGTACTTC
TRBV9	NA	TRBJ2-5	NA	CASSSYSGTFQETQYF	TGTGCCAGCAGCTCATACTCCGGGACTTTCCAAGAGACCCAGTACTTC
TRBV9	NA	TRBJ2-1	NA	CASSRREFSFSGNEQFF	TGTGCCAGCAGTCGAAGGGAGTTCAGTTTTTCAGGCAATGAGCAGTTCTTC
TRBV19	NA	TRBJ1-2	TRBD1	CASSMHRDRGDGYTF	TGTGCCAGTAGTATGCACCGGGACAGGGGCGATGGCTACACCTTC
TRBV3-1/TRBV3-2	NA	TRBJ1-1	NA	CASSQGVSEAFF	TGTGCCAGCAGCCAAGGAGTTTCTGAAGCTTTCTTT